This note documents a single T cell receptor (beta chain) sequence. The count of this clone is one. Its binding antigen is unknown. Nothing much larger sits one base from this clone, and base qualities are not available. Measured from the cysteine to the phenylalanine, the CDR3 is 15 residues long. The entry retains the CDR3 DNA only, 45 bases that are in frame from base 1. CDR1 and CDR2 are read off the germline V gene as SGHDN and FVKESK. V is cut back by 4 bases and J by 5 bases, with 5 bases in the junction unmatched. The time point label of this sample denotes: about 28 days (+/-7) after the second vaccine dose. Because spike-specific TCR depth and breadth did not differ between the two schedules, AZD1222 recipients who got a second dose at roughly 4 weeks were pooled with those who got a second dose at roughly 12 weeks. Vaccinee samples came from UK trials COV001 and COV002, including a single-blind randomized controlled phase 2/3 trial of AZD1222 (ChAdOx1 nCoV-19) in healthy adults. Trial participant PBMC samples were collected at day 0 and day 28 after the second dose for TCRbeta chain sequencing.

The data belong to a study of T cell responses to AZD1222 COVID-19 vaccine (dated by TCRdb to the early 2020s). As for the study more broadly: A total of 233 trial participants underwent TCR sequencing, of whom under 220 had received two doses of AZD1222 and 26 had received two doses of the MenACWY control vaccine. Trial participants were enrolled by age into 18-55, 56-69 and 70-plus year subgroups, with around 150, 28 and 57 TCR-sequenced participants respectively. Overall study outcomes, separate from this receptor: Because no day 14 peak-response samples were available, the repertoires could be characterized only after the peak T cell response. In the small 56-69-year group, the increase in depth fell short of significance, most likely because of low power. Most participants were white British and females outnumbered males, and the authors suggested that clonal diversity may have been underestimated. The whole spike protein was spanned by vaccine-associated CD4 TCRs, and dominant responses were seen in regions 160-218 and 743-854. After two AZD1222 doses, spike-specific TCR breadth and depth were significantly higher than at day 0 and than in MenACWY recipients. Conclusions about previously exposed vaccinees were limited because only six AZD1222 recipients were SARS-CoV-2 seropositive at baseline. Epitopes outside the regions mutated in the B.1.351 and B.1.1.7 variants were reportedly recognized by nearly half of the unique spike-specific TCRs.

The CDR3 regions of human TCRbeta chains were subjected to immunosequencing. Under the source paper's analysis protocol: Repertoire TCRs were checked for matches against a reference library of SARS-CoV-2-specific TCRs that had been generated using the MIRA antigen-specificity platform. Breadth was defined as the fraction of unique TCRs that were SARS-CoV-2-associated, and depth was defined as the fraction of total T cells that were SARS-CoV-2-associated. Using the MIRA data, each spike-specific TCR was mapped to the spike region that the TCR reacts to and placed in a CD4 or CD8 class. Log10-transformed breadth and depth values were compared by one-way ANOVA with Sidak's multiple comparisons tests. TCRdb took over this immuneACCESS table, retaining in-frame rearrangements with V and J assigned. Such tables are incomplete; in checked studies, under half of the missing clones stem from an unresolved V gene, and the remainder is unexplained. That table furnishes V, J and clone size, whereas the DNA furnished D and trimming. The sample table shows approximately 100,000 clones, and roughly 89% are seen once. The biggest ten clones account for approximately 5% of the sample.

This receptor was identified in an adult who received the AZD1222 COVID-19 vaccine. The chain is encoded by TRBV14 joined to TRBJ1-3; the junction holds 10 bases that match TRBD1. Sequences were derived from peripheral blood, sampled 28 days after the second AZD1222 dose. In nucleotide form, the sequence is TGTGCCAGCAGCCGGGACAGGGGTATACGAAACACCATATATTTT. Its protein reads: CASSRDRGIRNTIYF.